Each of the 21 T cell receptor beta chains below was sequenced from the same sample in a study of blood T cell repertoires in COVID-19. The protocol was immunoSEQ multiplex PCR, while the TCRdb copy is restricted to in-frame clones and leaves out a portion. The repertoire holds 150,000 to 200,000 clones, with 75% to 85% as singletons. The source material was peripheral blood. These receptors originate from a human donor in a cohort sampled during active COVID-19.

The V and J genes are TRBV29-1 and TRBJ1-4, with 8 bases lining up with TRBD1. This CDR3 is built from 15 residues. Losses at the gene ends were 6 bases for V and 3 bases for J; bases not matched to a gene: 9. CDR1 and CDR2 (germline): SQVTM, ANQGSEA. This chain's CDR3 is CSVGAQGASNEKLFF. DNA of the CDR3: TGCAGCGTCGGGGCCCAGGGGGCGTCTAATGAAAAACTGTTTTTT.

The V gene is TRBV15, the J gene TRBJ1-4; the D gene is possibly TRBD1 (5 bases). This CDR3 spans 14 amino acids. Trimming shortened V by 5 bases and J by 2 bases, and 9 bases separated the two germline ends. Germline lookup yields CDR1 LNHNV and CDR2 YYDKDF (reference sequence). CDR3 nucleotides: TGTGCCACCAGCGGTGGGGGGACTAATGAAAAACTGTTTTTT. Its protein is CATSGGGTNEKLFF.

V and J are TRBV9 and TRBJ1-4; the D gene is possibly TRBD1 (5 bases). CDR3 length: 15 amino acids. The germline V gene has CDR1 SGDLS and CDR2 YYNGEE. V lost 3 bases and J lost 2, with 11 bases in between. CDR3 region: CASSGLGGTNEKLFF. In DNA, the CDR3 is TGTGCCAGCAGCGGCCTCGGGGGGACTAATGAAAAACTGTTTTTT.

The chain combines TRBV10-3 with TRBJ1-1; 7 bases are shared with TRBD1. From germline, CDR1 is ENHRY and CDR2 SYGVKD. The ends lost 7 bases at V and 4 bases at J; junction bases unmatched: 9. This CDR3 spans 14 amino acids. The CDR3 here is CAITIDREATEAFF. CDR3 coding DNA: TGTGCCATCACCATCGACAGGGAGGCCACTGAAGCTTTCTTT.

The chain is built from TRBV7-2 and TRBJ2-3; the D gene is possibly TRBD2 (6 bases). This CDR3 is built from 15 residues. Germline values: CDR1 SGHTA, CDR2 FQGNSA. V was cut by 8 bases and J by 4 bases, with 19 bases left in between. For the CDR3, the DNA is TGTGCCAGCCTCCAATGGGCCGGGAGTGCAGATACGCAGTATTTT. Translated: CASLQWAGSADTQYF.

V usage is TRBV4-3 and J usage is TRBJ2-7; possible D gene TRBD1, 5 bases. This CDR3 is 16 amino acids long. Per the germline V gene, CDR1 is LGHNA and CDR2 is YSLEER. V lost 4 bases and J lost 1, with 17 bases in between. This CDR3 reads CASSPTQGWTSYEQYF. The CDR3 bases are TGCGCCAGCAGCCCCACCCAGGGTTGGACGTCCTACGAGCAGTACTTC.

This clone was counted a few times. This chain joins TRBV6-1 and TRBJ1-1; a possible D gene is TRBD1 (6 bases). Germline V lookup: CDR1 MNHNS, CDR2 SASEGT. CDR3 length equals 16 residues. The V end was cut by 1 base, the J end by 6 bases, with 18 bases between. This CDR3 reads CASSEELPGVAAEAFF. CDR3 in DNA: TGTGCCAGCAGTGAAGAGCTGCCAGGGGTCGCCGCTGAAGCTTTCTTT.

V is TRBV27 and J is TRBJ1-1, with D hard to call. Germline V lookup: CDR1 MNHEY, CDR2 SMNVEV (reference sequence). The CDR3 spans 14 residues. The V end lost 5 bases, the J end lost 0 bases, and 10 bases lay between the germline ends. The CDR3: CASSPQDLNTEAFF. Here the CDR3 DNA reads TGTGCCAGCAGTCCTCAGGATCTGAACACTGAAGCTTTCTTT.

The chain uses TRBV18 and TRBJ2-1; 7 positions agree with TRBD2. From germline, CDR1 is KGHSH and CDR2 LQKENI. The CDR3 spans 15 residues. Trimming took 3 bases from V and 4 from J; bases not matched to a gene: 6. The chain's CDR3 is CASSPGAGSYNEQFF. The CDR3 DNA sequence: TGTGCCAGCTCACCTGGAGCGGGGAGTTACAATGAGCAGTTCTTC.

The chain is built from TRBV3-1 (or the pseudogene TRBV3-2) and TRBJ1-4, with a tentative D call TRBD1 (6 bases). The V end lost 0 bases, the J end lost 12 bases, and 17 bases lay between the germline ends. Germline loops: CDR1 LGHDT, CDR2 YNNKEL (reference sequence). This CDR3 is built from 15 residues. The CDR3 bases are TGTGCCAGCAGCCAAGAACAGGGTGGGTACGGGGAACTGTTTTTT. Protein product: CASSQEQGGYGELFF.

CDR3 region: CATSGRRGTTEAFF. The CDR3 DNA reads TGTGCCACCAGCGGGCGTCGGGGGACCACTGAAGCTTTCTTT. The chain combines TRBV15 with TRBJ1-1, with D possibly matching TRBD1 (5 bases). The CDR3 is 14 residues long. The germline CDR1 and CDR2 sequences are LNHNV and YYDKDF (reference sequence). The V end was cut by 5 bases, the J end by 4 bases, with 14 bases between.

In DNA, the CDR3 is TGTGCCAGCAGGTTCAGCGGAGGCTACAATGAGCAGTTCTTC. It translates to CASRFSGGYNEQFF. V gene TRBV7-3 combines with J gene TRBJ2-1; TRBD2 might be the D (5 bases). Germline assignment: CDR1 SGHTA and CDR2 FQGTGA. The germline V and J ends were trimmed by 6 bases and 3 bases, with 12 bases remaining between them. The CDR3 has 14 residues.

The V gene is TRBV6-5, the J gene TRBJ2-1, with 7 bases fitting TRBD2. The CDR3 has 15 residues. Trimming at V came to 2 bases and at J to 6 bases, leaving 7 bases not matched to a gene. Germline V gives CDR1 MNHEY, CDR2 SVGAGI. DNA of the CDR3: TGTGCCAGCAGTTACCGGGGTAGCGGGCTCAATGAGCAGTTCTTC. Translated, it gives CASSYRGSGLNEQFF.

The chain combines TRBV19 with TRBJ2-3; TRBD2 matches 7 bases. V lost 4 bases to trimming and J lost 6 bases; unmatched junction nucleotides: 16. This CDR3 contains 17 residues. Germline values: CDR1 LNHDA, CDR2 SQIVND (reference sequence). As DNA, the CDR3 is TGTGCCAGTAGTAGCGGGAGACTCCTGGTACTCACGGATACGCAGTATTTT. Amino acids: CASSSGRLLVLTDTQYF.

This chain uses TRBV18 with TRBJ2-1; the match to TRBD2 covers 7 bases. CDR1 is KGHSH and CDR2 is LQKENI in the germline V gene. The CDR3 spans 16 residues. With 1 base clipped from V and 7 bases from J, the junction kept 10 bases outside the gene matches. CDR3 sequence reads: CASSPLGRAGRNEQFF. The CDR3 region has the DNA TGTGCCAGCTCACCACTCGGGAGAGCGGGGAGGAATGAGCAGTTCTTC.

This clone has just a few counts. V usage is TRBV6-2 or TRBV6-3 and J usage is TRBJ1-2; D possibly corresponds to TRBD1 (6 bases). CDR1 and CDR2 (germline): MNHEY, SVGEGT. This CDR3 contains 13 residues. V was shortened by 2 bases and J by 2 bases, with 6 bases between the two germline ends. The CDR3 bases are TGTGCCAGCAGTTACGGGACAAACTATGGCTACACCTTC. This codes for CASSYGTNYGYTF.

This clone occurred once. This chain links TRBV28 with TRBJ2-3; TRBD2 matches at 11 bases. The CDR3 sequence is 16 residues long. CDR1 is MDHEN, CDR2 SYDVKM, per germline. The V gene end was trimmed by 4 bases and the J gene end by 13 bases; junction bases not matched to a gene: 16. CDR3 sequence (DNA): TGTGCCAGCAGTTCACACGCTACCGGGACTAGCGGCCCAAAGTATTTT. This gives the protein CASSSHATGTSGPKYF. The variable domain in full, completed from reference TRBV28 and TRBJ2-3, reads DVKVTQSSRYLVKRTGEKVFLECVQDMDHENMFWYRQDPGLGLRLIYFSYDVKMKEKGDIPEGYSVSREKKERFSLILESASTNQTSMYLCASSSHATGTSGPKYFGPGTRLTVL.

V usage is TRBV9 and J usage is TRBJ2-2; TRBD1 might be the D (5 bases). The V and J ends lost 3 bases and 0 bases respectively, with 9 bases between them. Germline V gene lookup returns CDR1 SGDLS and CDR2 YYNGEE. The CDR3 extends over 15 amino acids. CDR3 bases: TGTGCCAGCAGCGCGGACACCTCGAACACCGGGGAGCTGTTTTTT. The encoded protein is CASSADTSNTGELFF. The variable domain in full, with the rest retrieved from reference TRBV9 and TRBJ2-2, is DSGVTQTPKHLITATGQRVTLRCSPRSGDLSVYWYQQSLDQGLQFLIQYYNGEERAKGNILERFSAQQFPDLHSELNLSSLELGDSALYFCASSADTSNTGELFFGEGSRLTVL.

The chain couples TRBV5-6 to TRBJ2-7, with D perhaps TRBD2 (6 bases). Trimming pared 7 bases from V and 0 bases from J, leaving 11 bases between. This CDR3 region has 13 residues. Germline V gene sequence: CDR1 SGHDT, CDR2 YYEEEE. In DNA form, the CDR3 reads TGTGCCAGCGGAGGGGCGGTCTCCTACGAGCAGTACTTC. This gives the protein CASGGAVSYEQYF.

This chain connects TRBV2 to TRBJ2-1, with 7 bases lining up with TRBD2. V trimming: 5 bases; J trimming: 7 bases; junction bases outside the gene matches: 5. This CDR3 comprises 13 residues. CDR1 is SNHLY, CDR2 FYNNEI, per germline. As DNA, the CDR3 is TGTGCCAGCAGTTCGAACGGGGGGAATGAGCAGTTCTTC. Its translation is CASSSNGGNEQFF.

The chain is built from TRBV27 and TRBJ1-5, with TRBD1 identical over 7 bases. The CDR3 consists of 15 residues. J lost 4 bases, V lost 6 bases, and 9 bases had no gene match. Germline V gives CDR1 MNHEY, CDR2 SMNVEV (reference sequence). The CDR3 sequence: CASRPDRVGNQPQHF. CDR3 nucleotides: TGTGCCAGCAGGCCAGACAGGGTTGGAAATCAGCCCCAGCATTTT.